The 7 T cell receptor beta chains presented below share a single source sample, sequenced in a study of blood T cells in healthy people across ages. Then a second PCR, running about 7 to 11 cycles, was carried out with a sample-barcoded 5' primer and a J-beta primer mix. TCRdb fed the 5' RACE reads into MiXCR, producing one record per CDR3 protein. The sample shows approximately 780,000 distinct CDR3 sequences, around 25% of them seen only once. These same records also appear under a second study, on T cells of mothers and their children.

The specimen sequenced was blood. All receptors come from a boy aged 10-17 years in good health.

The J gene is TRBJ1-1, the V gene TRBV27; D call uncertain. This CDR3 contains 14 residues. Germline CDR1 is MNHEY and CDR2 is SMNVEV (reference sequence). Trimming pared 4 bases from V and 4 bases from J, leaving 13 bases between. CDR3 amino acids: CASSWRSGSTEAFF. The CDR3 DNA is TGTGCCAGCAGTTGGAGATCAGGCAGCACTGAAGCTTTCTTT.

The chain employs TRBV2 and TRBJ2-1; 9 bases match TRBD1. Germline assignment: CDR1 SNHLY and CDR2 FYNNEI. V shed 7 bases and J 4 bases; nucleotides not matched to a gene: 8. This CDR3 spans 15 amino acids. CDR3 sequence reads: CASTRDRASYNEQFF. CDR3 DNA sequence: TGTGCCAGCACGAGGGACAGGGCGTCTTACAATGAGCAGTTCTTC.

The gene calls are TRBV12-3 or TRBV12-4 and TRBJ1-2; D not resolved. V lost 3 bases and J 4 bases, leaving 18 bases between the germline ends. This CDR3 spans 16 amino acids. The CDR3 protein is CASSFLRQDGAYGYTF. The CDR3 bases are TGTGCCAGCAGTTTTTTACGTCAGGACGGCGCCTATGGCTACACCTTC.

This clonotype showed up just a few times. V gene TRBV20-1 combines with J gene TRBJ1-2; D uncertain. This CDR3 spans 12 amino acids. Trimming shortened V by 1 base and J by 0 bases, and 3 bases separated the two germline ends. Germline V gene sequence: CDR1 DFQATT, CDR2 SNEGSKA (reference sequence). The CDR3 DNA reads TGCAGTGCTAGAGCTACTAACTATGGCTACACCTTC. Its translation is CSARATNYGYTF.

This clonotype was seen only a few times. This sequence joins TRBV12-3 or TRBV12-4 and TRBJ2-4; D call uncertain. With 3 bases removed from V and 4 bases from J, the gap between germline ends came to 13 bases. The CDR3 covers 15 residues. CDR3 loop: CASSFERVGKNIQYF. The CDR3 nucleotides read TGTGCCAGCAGTTTCGAAAGGGTGGGGAAAAACATTCAGTACTTC.

The chain links TRBV2 to TRBJ2-1; D is undetermined. V was clipped by 7 bases and J by 4 bases, with 11 bases between them. The CDR3 extends over 13 amino acids. Germline V gives CDR1 SNHLY, CDR2 FYNNEI. DNA of the CDR3: TGTGCCAGCAAACCGAACTCGTACAATGAGCAGTTCTTC. Translating gives CASKPNSYNEQFF.

This clonotype came up a few times. The rearrangement uses TRBV20-1 and TRBJ2-3; tentatively, D is TRBD1 or TRBD2 (5 bases each). Trimming took off 0 bases at V and 6 bases at J, with 7 bases between the two ends. Per the germline V gene, CDR1 is DFQATT and CDR2 is SNEGSKA (reference sequence). This CDR3 is built from 12 residues. The CDR3 bases are TGCAGTGCTAGAGAGGGGGAGGATACGCAGTATTTT. It encodes CSAREGEDTQYF.